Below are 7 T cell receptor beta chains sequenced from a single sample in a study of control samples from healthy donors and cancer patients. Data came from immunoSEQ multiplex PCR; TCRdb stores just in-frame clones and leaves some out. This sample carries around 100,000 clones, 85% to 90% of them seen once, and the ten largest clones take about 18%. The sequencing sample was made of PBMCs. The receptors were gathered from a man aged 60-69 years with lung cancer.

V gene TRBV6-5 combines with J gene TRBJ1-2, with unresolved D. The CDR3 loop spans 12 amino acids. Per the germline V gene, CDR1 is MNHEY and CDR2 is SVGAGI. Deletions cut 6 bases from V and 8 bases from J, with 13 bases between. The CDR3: CASSGSSRGYTF. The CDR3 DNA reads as TGTGCCAGCAGCGGGAGTTCTAGGGGCTACACCTTC.

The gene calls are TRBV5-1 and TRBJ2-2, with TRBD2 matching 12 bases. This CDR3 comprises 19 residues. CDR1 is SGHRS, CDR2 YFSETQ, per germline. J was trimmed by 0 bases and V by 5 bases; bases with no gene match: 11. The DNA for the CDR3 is TGCGCCAGCAGTCCGGGACTAGCGGGCGACAGCGCGAACACCGGGGAGCTGTTTTTT. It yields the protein CASSPGLAGDSANTGELFF.

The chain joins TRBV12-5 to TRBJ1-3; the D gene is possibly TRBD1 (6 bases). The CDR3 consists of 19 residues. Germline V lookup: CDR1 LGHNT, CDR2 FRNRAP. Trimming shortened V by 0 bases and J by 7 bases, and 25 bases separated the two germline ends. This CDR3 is CASGLVPDGTLRPRNTIYF. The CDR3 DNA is TGTGCTAGTGGTTTGGTACCTGACGGGACACTCAGACCCAGGAACACCATATATTTT.

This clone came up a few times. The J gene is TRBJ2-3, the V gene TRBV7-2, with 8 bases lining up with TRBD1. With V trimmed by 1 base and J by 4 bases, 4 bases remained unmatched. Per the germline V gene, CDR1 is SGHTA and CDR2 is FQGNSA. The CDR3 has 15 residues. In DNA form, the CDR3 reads TGTGCCAGCAGCTTAGTCCAGGGGGCTGCAGATACGCAGTATTTT. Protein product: CASSLVQGAADTQYF.

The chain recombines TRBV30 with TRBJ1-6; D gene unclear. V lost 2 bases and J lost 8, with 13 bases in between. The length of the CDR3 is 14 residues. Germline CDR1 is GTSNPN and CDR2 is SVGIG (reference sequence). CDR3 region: CAWSPQVGYSPLHF. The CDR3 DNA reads TGTGCCTGGAGTCCGCAGGTCGGTTATTCACCCCTCCACTTT.

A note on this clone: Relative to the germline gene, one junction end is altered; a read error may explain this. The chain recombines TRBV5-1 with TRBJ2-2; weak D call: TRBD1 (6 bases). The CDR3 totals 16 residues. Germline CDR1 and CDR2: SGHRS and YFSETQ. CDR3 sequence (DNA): TGCGCCAGCAGCTTGGAAGTAACAGGGAACCCCGGGGAGCTGTTTTTT. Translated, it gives CASSLEVTGNPGELFF.

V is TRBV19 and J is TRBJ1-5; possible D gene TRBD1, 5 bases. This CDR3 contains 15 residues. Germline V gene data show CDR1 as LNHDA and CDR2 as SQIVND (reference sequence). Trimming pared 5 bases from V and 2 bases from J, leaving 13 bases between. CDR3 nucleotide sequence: TGTGCCAGTAGTTCTTCTCAGGGACGCAATCAGCCCCAGCATTTT. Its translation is CASSSSQGRNQPQHF.